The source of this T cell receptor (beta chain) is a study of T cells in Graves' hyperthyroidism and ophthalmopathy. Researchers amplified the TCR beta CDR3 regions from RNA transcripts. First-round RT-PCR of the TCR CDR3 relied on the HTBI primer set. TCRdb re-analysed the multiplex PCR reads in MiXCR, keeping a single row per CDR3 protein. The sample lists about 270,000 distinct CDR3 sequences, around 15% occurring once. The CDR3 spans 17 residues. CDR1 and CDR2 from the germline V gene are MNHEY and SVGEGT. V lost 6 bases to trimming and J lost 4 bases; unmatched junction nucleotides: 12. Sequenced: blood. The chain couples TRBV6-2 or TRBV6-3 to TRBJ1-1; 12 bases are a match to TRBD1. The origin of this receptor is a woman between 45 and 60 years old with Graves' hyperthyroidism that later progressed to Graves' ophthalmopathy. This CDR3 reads CASRPGTGGALSTEAFF. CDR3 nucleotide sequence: TGTGCCAGCAGACCCGGGACAGGGGGCGCTTTGTCCACTGAAGCTTTCTTT.